These 32 T cell receptor beta chains originate from one sample sequenced in a study of regulatory T cells in long-lasting Graves disease. The authors built TCR beta libraries using iRepertoire HTBI primers and Arm-PCR of CDR3 regions. Using its own MiXCR run on the multiplex PCR reads, TCRdb lists one record per CDR3 protein. The sample contains hundreds of thousands of distinct CDR3 sequences, roughly 16% of which appear only once. As to time point: newly diagnosed GD, antithyroid drugs for less than 3 months. RNA isolated from PBMCs was used to make the TCR library. The same data also contributed to another study, on T cells in Graves' hyperthyroidism and ophthalmopathy.

The sample was peripheral blood mononuclear cells (PBMCs), taken at new diagnosis, from a patient treated with antithyroid drugs. The origin of the receptors is a woman between 40 and 65 years old with Graves disease.

This clonotype has a handful of counts. The chain has TRBV24-1 and TRBJ2-4, with D hard to call. This CDR3 region has 13 residues. Germline CDR1 and CDR2: KGHDR and SFDVKD. Trimming pared 5 bases from V and 8 bases from J, leaving 12 bases between. CDR3 loop: CATSGPGVDIQYF. The CDR3 DNA follows: TGTGCCACCAGTGGCCCTGGAGTTGACATTCAGTACTTC.

Only a few counts were recorded for this clonotype. The chain employs TRBV7-3 and TRBJ1-1; tentatively, D is TRBD1 (5 bases). The V gene's germline CDR1 is SGHTA and CDR2 FQGTGA. V was cut by 5 bases and J by 5 bases, with 15 bases left in between. The length of the CDR3 is 14 residues. In DNA form, the CDR3 reads TGTGCCAGCAGCCCCTCGGGGCCGGGGACTGAAGCTTTCTTT. This sequence encodes CASSPSGPGTEAFF.

This clonotype came up many times. J is TRBJ1-2 and V is TRBV3-1, with D unresolved. The V and J ends lost 0 bases and 4 bases respectively, with 9 bases between them. Germline V CDR1 and CDR2: LGHDT, YNNKEL (reference sequence). The CDR3 loop spans 14 amino acids. CDR3 sequence: CASSQDRGSYGYTF. The CDR3 DNA follows: TGTGCCAGCAGCCAAGATCGGGGTAGCTATGGCTACACCTTC.

This clonotype appeared a few times. The chain recombines TRBV20-1 with TRBJ2-1; 9 bases fit TRBD2. The J call may not be correct, given that the DNA end is closer to TRBJ2-5. This CDR3 spans 14 amino acids. Looked up from germline, CDR1 is DFQATT and CDR2 is SNEGSKA (reference sequence). The CDR3: CSASSAGGIETQYF. The DNA of the CDR3 is TGCAGTGCTAGTTCAGCGGGGGGAATAGAGACCCAGTACTTC.

The chain links TRBV4-1 to TRBJ2-3, with 8 bases fitting TRBD1. The CDR3 runs to 16 residues. The V gene end was trimmed by 1 base and the J gene end by 5 bases; junction bases not matched to a gene: 8. The germline gives CDR1 MGHRA, CDR2 YSYEKL. The CDR3 here is CASSQASTGVVDTQYF. The CDR3 DNA sequence: TGCGCCAGCAGCCAAGCTTCGACAGGGGTGGTAGATACGCAGTATTTT.

This clonotype was seen more than once but under ten times. The chain couples TRBV6-1 to TRBJ2-7; 8 bases agree with TRBD2. V shed 7 bases, J shed 7 bases, and the junction held 9 bases outside the gene matches. CDR1 is MNHNS, CDR2 SASEGT, per germline. The CDR3 consists of 13 residues. CDR3 DNA: TGTGCCAGCACGGACGGGGGGGCAAGGGAGCAGTACTTC. Translating it yields CASTDGGAREQYF.

The chain employs TRBV2 and TRBJ1-6; tentatively, D is TRBD1 (5 bases). Looked up from germline, CDR1 is SNHLY and CDR2 is FYNNEI. V lost 1 base and J 9 bases, leaving 13 bases between the germline ends. The CDR3 totals 15 residues. For the CDR3, the DNA is TGTGCCAGCAGTGAAGGTCAGGGAAAGTCTTCACCCCTCCACTTT. It yields the protein CASSEGQGKSSPLHF.

This clonotype has at least ten counts. The chain combines TRBV7-2 with TRBJ2-1; 10 bases are shared with TRBD2. The junction had 9 bases not matched to a gene; V was cut back by 0 bases and J by 13 bases. Germline V gene data show CDR1 as SGHTA and CDR2 as FQGNSA. This CDR3 is 15 amino acids long. The CDR3 nucleotides are TGTGCCAGCAGCTTAGCCGCAGCGGGGGGGCTGACTCAGTTCTTC. Protein product: CASSLAAAGGLTQFF.

This clonotype was detected ten times or more. The rearrangement uses TRBV3-1 and TRBJ1-5, with TRBD1 as a possible D gene (5 bases). Germline V gene data show CDR1 as LGHDT and CDR2 as YNNKEL (reference sequence). There are 14 residues in the CDR3. V lost 1 base and J 6 bases, leaving 10 bases between the germline ends. CDR3 sequence (DNA): TGTGCCAGCAGCCAAGGCGGGGGACCTCAGCCCCAGCATTTT. This sequence encodes CASSQGGGPQPQHF.

Many counts were recorded for this clonotype. The chain links TRBV28 to TRBJ1-2, with D possibly matching TRBD1 (5 bases). The V gene's germline CDR1 is MDHEN and CDR2 SYDVKM. The CDR3 extends over 15 amino acids. Trimming removed 5 bases at V and 4 bases at J, with 17 bases between. The CDR3 DNA follows: TGTGCCAGCAGTCCGACAGCTATGGGGGTCTATGGCTACACCTTC. It specifies CASSPTAMGVYGYTF.

This clonotype was observed a handful of times. The chain links TRBV5-1 to TRBJ2-7; 7 nucleotides agree with TRBD1. The V gene end was trimmed by 4 bases and the J gene end by 0 bases; junction bases not matched to a gene: 10. Germline lookup yields CDR1 SGHRS and CDR2 YFSETQ. This CDR3 is built from 16 residues. The CDR3 DNA is TGCGCCAGCAGCGGGGGCGAGACAGGGAGCTCCTACGAGCAGTACTTC. Protein sequence: CASSGGETGSSYEQYF.

The table lists this clonotype with a few counts. The chain employs TRBV9 and TRBJ2-5; D ambiguous. V lost 0 bases, J lost 5 bases, and 14 bases lay in between. CDR1 SGDLS and CDR2 YYNGEE come from the germline V gene. The CDR3 covers 15 residues. The CDR3 loop reads CASSVEGGLGETQYF. DNA of the CDR3: TGTGCCAGCAGCGTAGAGGGCGGCCTCGGGGAGACCCAGTACTTC.

Comment on this clonotype: It may be a read error: a sequence one base away is much more abundant. This rearrangement joins TRBV6-1 to TRBJ1-1; 9 bases map to TRBD1. This CDR3 comprises 17 residues. The germline CDR1 and CDR2 sequences are MNHNS and SASEGT. CDR3 amino acids: CASSQDRGFALNTEALF. DNA of the CDR3: TGTGCCAGCAGTCAGGACAGGGGCTTTGCTCTGAACACTGAAGCTCTCTTT.

In its sample, this clonotype was seen many times. The CDR3, as DNA: TGCGCCAGCAGCTGGGGACAACGTGTAGCCAAAAACATTCAGTACTTC. It translates to CASSWGQRVAKNIQYF. J is TRBJ2-4 and V is TRBV5-1; possibly TRBD1 for D (6 bases). Germline CDR1 is SGHRS and CDR2 is YFSETQ. This CDR3 contains 16 residues. Trimming pared 3 bases from V and 0 bases from J, leaving 13 bases between.

The gene calls are TRBV12-3 or TRBV12-4 and TRBJ1-3, with TRBD1 identical over 7 bases. Trimming took 4 bases from V and 4 from J; bases not matched to a gene: 4. The CDR3 is 14 residues long. The CDR3 protein is CASSSRGQGNTIYF. CDR3 sequence (DNA): TGTGCCAGCAGTTCCCGGGGACAGGGAAACACCATATATTTT.

V usage is TRBV20-1 and J usage is TRBJ1-6; possibly TRBD1 for D (5 bases). The CDR3 consists of 13 residues. In germline, CDR1 is DFQATT, CDR2 SNEGSKA (reference sequence). The ends were cut back, 3 bases at V and 7 bases at J, with 10 bases in the middle. CDR3 residues: CSASVTVNSPLHF. Written as DNA, the CDR3 is TGCAGTGCTAGTGTGACAGTCAATTCACCCCTCCACTTT.

This clonotype has more than one count but fewer than ten. The V call is TRBV12-3 or TRBV12-4, the J call TRBJ1-3; D uncertain. The V end was cut by 2 bases, the J end by 3 bases, with 5 bases between. CDR3 length equals 13 residues. The CDR3 sequence is CASSLSDGNTIYF. The CDR3, as DNA: TGTGCCAGCAGTTTAAGCGATGGAAACACCATATATTTT.

The chain recombines TRBV5-1 with TRBJ2-7, with D possibly TRBD1 on 5 matching bases. The germline V and J ends were trimmed by 4 bases and 6 bases, with 11 bases remaining between them. This CDR3 comprises 12 residues. The germline V gene encodes CDR1 SGHRS and CDR2 YFSETQ. The CDR3 nucleotides read TGCGCCAGCAGCGGGGCCCTGTTCGAGCAGTACTTC. Its protein product is CASSGALFEQYF.

Ten or more counts support this clonotype. The rearrangement joins TRBV7-9 to TRBJ2-1; a weak D match, TRBD2 (6 bases). With 0 bases removed from V and 10 bases from J, the gap between germline ends came to 10 bases. The CDR3 spans 13 residues. The V gene's germline CDR1 is SEHNR and CDR2 FQNEAQ (reference sequence). The CDR3, as DNA: TGTGCCAGCAGCTTAGCCGGGGGACCGGAGCAGTTCTTC. This translates into CASSLAGGPEQFF. The variable domain in full, completed from reference TRBV7-9 and TRBJ2-1, reads DTGVSQNPRHKITKRGQNVTFRCDPISEHNRLYWYRQTLGQGPEFLTYFQNEAQLEKSRLLSDRFSAERPKGSFSTLEIQRTEQGDSAMYLCASSLAGGPEQFFGPGTRLTVL.

The chain couples TRBV7-3 to TRBJ2-1; the D gene is possibly TRBD2 (7 bases). The V end lost 5 bases, the J end lost 9 bases, and 20 bases lay between the germline ends. This CDR3 spans 15 amino acids. Germline CDR1 is SGHTA and CDR2 is FQGTGA. CDR3 sequence (DNA): TGTGCCAGCAGCGCAGGAGGGGGGGCAAGTGGTGAGCAGTTCTTC. Encoded protein: CASSAGGGASGEQFF.

The chain has TRBV5-5 and TRBJ2-5, with D perhaps being TRBD1 or TRBD2 (5 bases each). V was clipped by 4 bases and J by 4 bases, with 20 bases between them. From germline, CDR1 is SGHKS and CDR2 YYEKEE (reference sequence). The CDR3 sequence is 16 residues long. The CDR3 sequence is CASSSRGERLVETQYF. CDR3 nucleotides: TGTGCCAGCAGCAGCCGAGGGGAACGACTTGTAGAGACCCAGTACTTC.

This clonotype has ten or more counts. The gene calls are TRBV12-3 or TRBV12-4 and TRBJ1-2; 9 bases map to TRBD1. CDR3 size: 15 residues. Unmatched junction bases numbered 7, after V lost 3 bases and J lost 5 bases. The CDR3 region has the DNA TGTGCCAGCAGTTTGGGCCCGACAGGGGGGTATGGCTACACCTTC. Translating it yields CASSLGPTGGYGYTF.

This clonotype was recorded a few times. V gene TRBV7-2 combines with J gene TRBJ1-2; D might be TRBD1 (6 bases). CDR3 length: 13 residues. Germline CDR1 SGHTA, CDR2 FQGNSA. The CDR3 sequence: CATSEGGVYGYTF. Written as DNA, the CDR3 is TGTGCTACCAGTGAGGGGGGGGTATATGGCTACACCTTC.

This clonotype was seen only a few times. V usage is TRBV6-6 and J usage is TRBJ2-7, with D possibly being TRBD2 (6 bases). From germline, CDR1 is MNHNY and CDR2 SVGAGI (reference sequence). CDR3 length: 14 residues. V lost 0 bases to trimming and J lost 0 bases, with 6 bases between them. The CDR3 DNA reads as TGTGCCAGCAGTTACTCGACTAGCTCCTACGAGCAGTACTTC. It specifies CASSYSTSSYEQYF.

This clonotype occurred many times. V and J are TRBV5-1 and TRBJ1-1; 7 bases are shared with TRBD1. CDR1 and CDR2 (germline): SGHRS, YFSETQ. The ends lost 2 bases at V and 7 bases at J; junction bases unmatched: 2. The CDR3 has 12 amino acids. The CDR3 here is CASSFNRGEAFF. CDR3 bases: TGCGCCAGCAGCTTCAACAGGGGTGAAGCTTTCTTT.

Many counts were recorded for this clonotype. V usage is TRBV11-2 and J usage is TRBJ1-2; D is uncertain. Germline V gene lookup returns CDR1 SGHAT and CDR2 FQNNGV. V lost 4 bases to trimming and J lost 6 bases, with 15 bases between them. This CDR3 region has 14 residues. The CDR3 sequence is CASSYSSQVDGYTF. CDR3 in DNA: TGTGCCAGCAGCTACTCTTCCCAGGTCGATGGCTACACCTTC.

This clonotype occurred once. This likely came from a read error, as a far larger clone is one base away. The chain is built from TRBV2 and TRBJ2-4; 8 bases map to TRBD1. Matching the DNA end better, TRBJ2-1 makes the J call doubtful. The CDR3 totals 14 residues. CDR1 is SNHLY, CDR2 FYNNEI, per germline. CDR3 sequence: CASSEGTGSYEQFF. CDR3 nucleotides: TGTGCCAGCAGTGAAGGGACAGGGAGTTACGAGCAGTTCTTC.

In regard to this clonotype: In this CDR3 the conserved last residue, phenylalanine or tryptophan, is missing, so a read error is likely. V gene TRBV2 combines with J gene TRBJ2-6, with 8 bases identical to TRBD2. The CDR3 has 16 residues. Germline CDR1 and CDR2: SNHLY and FYNNEI. V lost 4 bases and J lost 5; bases outside the gene matches: 7. The CDR3 region is CASSGPRGGWANVLTL. CDR3 sequence (DNA): TGTGCCAGCAGTGGGCCCCGGGGGGGCTGGGCCAACGTCCTGACTCTC.

The gene calls are TRBV28 and TRBJ2-3, with D perhaps TRBD2 (5 bases). Near its end, the DNA agrees better with TRBJ2-7, so the J call may be wrong. This CDR3 is built from 12 residues. The germline CDR1 and CDR2 sequences are MDHEN and SYDVKM. CDR3 bases: TGTGCCAGCAGTGAGAGGGAGTTCGAGCAGTACTTC. It yields the protein CASSEREFEQYF.

On this clonotype itself: A much larger clonotype is one base distant, so this may be a read error. V and J are TRBV3-1 and TRBJ1-1, with 7 bases identical to TRBD1. CDR1 is LGHDT and CDR2 is YNNKEL in the germline V gene (reference sequence). J gave up 3 bases and V 0 bases, and 10 bases lay outside the gene matches. The CDR3 is 17 residues long. CDR3 amino acids: CASSQDGLGQMDTEAFF. The DNA of the CDR3 is TGTGCCAGCAGCCAAGATGGGTTGGGACAGATGGACACTGAAGCTTTCTTT.

The V gene is TRBV5-1, the J gene TRBJ2-2; no clear D. Trimming shortened V by 5 bases and J by 4 bases, and 9 bases separated the two germline ends. Germline V gives CDR1 SGHRS, CDR2 YFSETQ. This CDR3 contains 13 residues. CDR3 in amino acids: CASRDAPTGELFF. The DNA of the CDR3 is TGCGCCAGCAGGGATGCCCCCACCGGGGAGCTGTTTTTT.

This clonotype showed up many times. This chain connects TRBV12-3 or TRBV12-4 to TRBJ2-7; 10 nucleotides agree with TRBD2. V shed 5 bases, J shed 3 bases, and the junction held 4 bases outside the gene matches. The CDR3 loop spans 14 amino acids. CDR3 coding DNA: TGTGCCAGCAGTCCTAGCGGGGGCAACTACGAGCAGTACTTC. It is translated as CASSPSGGNYEQYF.